Each of the 25 T cell receptor beta chains below was sequenced from the same sample in a study of blood T cell repertoires in COVID-19. The data were produced by immunoSEQ multiplex PCR, yet TCRdb's version contains in-frame clones alone and is incomplete. This table has about 310,000 clones, around 91% appearing once. Material for sequencing was PBMCs or T cells enriched from blood (not recorded which). The receptors originated from a woman aged 40 to 50 who had recovered from COVID-19.

V gene TRBV6-5 combines with J gene TRBJ2-7; D may be TRBD2 (6 bases). The CDR3 spans 12 residues. Germline V CDR1 and CDR2: MNHEY, SVGAGI. Between the trimmed V and J ends, which lost 7 bases and 5 bases, there was a span of 12 bases. The CDR3 DNA is TGTGCCAGCACCCCGGGACTTCACGAGCAGTACTTC. Protein product: CASTPGLHEQYF.

The chain combines TRBV29-1 with TRBJ2-7, with a possible D match to TRBD2 (5 bases). This CDR3 has 12 residues. Germline V gene sequence: CDR1 SQVTM, CDR2 ANQGSEA. Trimming stripped 7 bases from V and 6 bases from J, with 16 bases between. CDR3 sequence: CSALNSAPEQYF. In DNA form, the CDR3 reads TGCAGCGCCCTGAATAGCGCCCCCGAGCAGTACTTC.

The V call is TRBV24-1, the J call TRBJ1-5; 10 nucleotides match TRBD1. J gave up 6 bases and V 6 bases, and 13 bases lay outside the gene matches. CDR1 is KGHDR and CDR2 is SFDVKD in the germline V gene. There are 17 residues in the CDR3. The CDR3 here is CATSLFRGTGATQPQHF. The CDR3 coding sequence is TGTGCCACCAGTTTATTCAGGGGGACAGGGGCGACTCAGCCCCAGCATTTT.

J is TRBJ2-1 and V is TRBV27, with D maybe TRBD2 (5 bases). From germline, CDR1 is MNHEY and CDR2 SMNVEV (reference sequence). Trimming removed 5 bases from V and 3 bases from J, with 14 bases in between. The CDR3 has 15 residues. In DNA, the CDR3 is TGTGCCAGCAGTACTCTAGCTGCGGTCTACAATGAGCAGTTCTTC. This codes for CASSTLAAVYNEQFF.

This clone was observed once. J is TRBJ2-7 and V is TRBV3-1 (or the pseudogene TRBV3-2); 9 nucleotides match TRBD1. The J segment lost 2 bases and the V segment lost 5 bases, leaving 4 bases of the junction unmatched. Germline CDR1 is LGHDT and CDR2 is YNNKEL (reference sequence). The CDR3 is made up of 14 amino acids. The DNA of the CDR3 is TGTGCCAGCAGCGGGGGACAGGGTCCCTACGAGCAGTACTTC. It yields the protein CASSGGQGPYEQYF.

The chain links TRBV7-9 to TRBJ2-1, with D possibly matching TRBD2 (6 bases). The CDR3 consists of 16 residues. Germline loops: CDR1 SEHNR, CDR2 FQNEAQ (reference sequence). With 5 bases removed from V and 4 bases from J, the gap between germline ends came to 18 bases. CDR3 sequence reads: CASSPLSGSLYNEQFF. CDR3 bases: TGTGCCAGCAGCCCACTTAGCGGTTCATTATACAATGAGCAGTTCTTC.

J is TRBJ2-5 and V is TRBV15, with a possible D match to TRBD2 (5 bases). The CDR3 has 18 residues. CDR1 is LNHNV and CDR2 is YYDKDF in the germline V gene (reference sequence). Trimming left V 0 bases short and J 5 bases short, with 22 bases between. CDR3 loop: CATSRDPKALRTGETQYF. CDR3 DNA: TGTGCCACCAGCAGAGATCCAAAGGCCCTCAGGACGGGGGAGACCCAGTACTTC.

The V gene is TRBV6-4, the J gene TRBJ1-2, with D unclear. CDR1 is MRHNA, CDR2 SNTAGT, per germline. The CDR3 totals 13 residues. Trimming left V 5 bases short and J 1 base short, with 8 bases between. The CDR3 sequence: CASSRGGNYGYTF. In DNA, the CDR3 is TGTGCCAGCAGTCGGGGAGGTAACTATGGCTACACCTTC.

The sample holds one count of this clone. The genes are TRBV7-8 and TRBJ2-7; D unclear. In germline, CDR1 is SGHVS, CDR2 FQNEAQ. CDR3 length equals 16 residues. V was trimmed by 2 bases and J by 3 bases, leaving 17 bases between them. CDR3 protein: CASSLKDRLLGYEQYF. The CDR3 DNA is TGTGCCAGCAGCTTAAAAGATCGTCTCCTCGGCTACGAGCAGTACTTC.

This chain uses TRBV5-1 with TRBJ2-2, with 10 bases lining up with TRBD2. V gave up 1 base and J gave up 7 bases; unmatched junction bases: 4. The CDR3 runs 15 residues. Germline assignment: CDR1 SGHRS and CDR2 YFSETQ. CDR3 bases: TGCGCCAGCAGCTTGACTAGCGGGGATATCGGGGAGCTGTTTTTT. This gives the protein CASSLTSGDIGELFF.

The chain joins TRBV14 to TRBJ2-5, with 8 bases matching TRBD1. V trimming: 3 bases; J trimming: 5 bases; junction bases outside the gene matches: 8. This CDR3 comprises 15 residues. The germline V gene encodes CDR1 SGHDN and CDR2 FVKESK. The CDR3 is CASSHPTGVGETQYF. CDR3 in DNA: TGTGCCAGCAGCCACCCGACAGGGGTGGGCGAGACCCAGTACTTC.

This sequence joins TRBV29-1 and TRBJ2-3, with D possibly being TRBD1 (6 bases). Germline V CDR1 and CDR2: SQVTM, ANQGSEA. This CDR3 contains 14 residues. V lost 3 bases and J 4 bases, leaving 14 bases between the germline ends. The chain's CDR3 is CSVDPVDRPDTQYF. CDR3 sequence (DNA): TGCAGCGTTGATCCCGTCGACAGGCCAGATACGCAGTATTTT.

The chain joins TRBV11-3 to TRBJ1-1, with D possibly TRBD1 on 5 matching bases. The V end was cut by 3 bases, the J end by 4 bases, with 9 bases between. This CDR3 has 13 amino acids. The germline CDR1 and CDR2 sequences are SGHNT and YENEEA. The CDR3 loop is CASSFGAGTEAFF. The CDR3 DNA follows: TGTGCCAGCAGCTTTGGGGCTGGCACTGAAGCTTTCTTT.

The gene calls are TRBV21-1 and TRBJ2-7; TRBD1, as called in the table, went unchecked against the DNA. TRBV21-1 has pseudogene status. The CDR3 length is 16 residues. Written as DNA, the CDR3 is TGTGCCAGGTCGGATAAGGACAGGGGGGGCTCCTACGAGCAGTACTTC. It translates to CARSDKDRGGSYEQYF.

The rearrangement joins TRBV12-3 or TRBV12-4 to TRBJ1-1; 7 bases fit TRBD1. V was clipped by 6 bases and J by 5 bases; unmatched bases: 3. The CDR3 consists of 12 residues. The DNA of the CDR3 is TGTGCCAGCAGGGGACAGACGACTGAAGCTTTCTTT. This gives the protein CASRGQTTEAFF.

This sequence joins TRBV11-2 and TRBJ2-7; a weak D match, TRBD1 (5 bases). The V gene lost 1 base and the J gene lost 5 bases, with 21 bases spanning the gap. From germline, CDR1 is SGHAT and CDR2 FQNNGV. This CDR3 has 17 residues. CDR3: CASSLVHQGRPFDEQYF. Here the CDR3 DNA reads TGTGCCAGCAGCTTAGTCCATCAGGGCCGTCCCTTTGACGAGCAGTACTTC.

The gene calls are TRBV6-1 and TRBJ2-7; 7 bases are shared with TRBD2. V lost 1 base and J lost 2; bases outside the gene matches: 5. Germline CDR1 and CDR2: MNHNS and SASEGT. The CDR3 consists of 15 residues. Here the CDR3 reads CASSEEGRVTYEQYF. The CDR3 nucleotides read TGTGCCAGCAGTGAAGAGGGGAGGGTAACCTACGAGCAGTACTTC.

V is TRBV9 and J is TRBJ1-1; 9 bases line up with TRBD1. The CDR3 runs 14 residues. The germline gives CDR1 SGDLS, CDR2 YYNGEE. Losses at the gene ends were 3 bases for V and 10 bases for J; bases not matched to a gene: 10. The CDR3 DNA reads as TGTGCCAGCAGCGGCGCCCGGACAGGGGTCGGAGCTTTCTTT. Residues: CASSGARTGVGAFF.

The rearrangement uses TRBV29-1 and TRBJ2-1, with TRBD2 matching over 12 bases. V lost 7 bases, J lost 3 bases, and 4 bases stayed unmatched. The CDR3 loop spans 14 amino acids. Germline V gene sequence: CDR1 SQVTM, CDR2 ANQGSEA. CDR3 residues: CSASGGGYYNEQFF. CDR3 in DNA: TGCAGCGCTAGCGGGGGGGGTTACTACAATGAGCAGTTCTTC.

The J gene is TRBJ2-5, the V gene TRBV5-1, with D perhaps matching TRBD1 (6 bases). Trimming pared 4 bases from V and 0 bases from J, leaving 10 bases between. CDR1 and CDR2 from the germline V gene are SGHRS and YFSETQ. This CDR3 comprises 14 residues. CDR3 in DNA: TGCGCCAGCAGCCCGGACAGTTACCAAGAGACCCAGTACTTC. This sequence encodes CASSPDSYQETQYF.

The V gene is TRBV19, the J gene TRBJ1-2; 7 bases map to TRBD1. CDR3 length equals 17 residues. CDR1 is LNHDA and CDR2 is SQIVND in the germline V gene (reference sequence). V trimming: 7 bases; J trimming: 3 bases; junction bases outside the gene matches: 17. CDR3 sequence: CASTQSPIRTGHYGYTF. The CDR3 DNA sequence: TGTGCCAGTACCCAATCGCCCATTCGGACAGGTCACTATGGCTACACCTTC. The full variable domain, completed using reference TRBV19 and TRBJ1-2, is DGGITQSPKYLFRKEGQNVTLSCEQNLNHDAMYWYRQDPGQGLRLIYYSQIVNDFQKGDIAEGYSVSREKKESFPLTVTSAQKNPTAFYLCASTQSPIRTGHYGYTFGSGTRLTVV.

The chain has TRBV4-3 and TRBJ1-2; 10 bases match TRBD1. The CDR3 consists of 16 residues. CDR1 LGHNA and CDR2 YSLEER come from the germline V gene. Trimming removed 0 bases from V and 6 bases from J; junction bases left unmatched: 7. The CDR3 DNA reads as TGCGCCAGCAGCCAAGATTCAGGGACAGGGGCGGATGGCTACACCTTC. The encoded protein is CASSQDSGTGADGYTF.

The chain couples TRBV5-4 to TRBJ1-5, with D unresolved. The V end lost 4 bases, the J end lost 1 base, and 6 bases lay between the germline ends. CDR3 size: 13 residues. Looked up from germline, CDR1 is SGHNT and CDR2 is YYREEE (reference sequence). The CDR3 bases are TGTGCCAGCAGCCCAGGCAGCAATCAGCCCCAGCATTTT. This codes for CASSPGSNQPQHF.

This chain links TRBV5-1 with TRBJ2-7; 7 positions match TRBD2. The CDR3 contains 13 residues. CDR1 SGHRS and CDR2 YFSETQ come from the germline V gene. Trimming cost V 4 bases and J 6 bases; bases outside gene matches: 7. The CDR3 DNA is TGCGCCAGCAGCCCTTTGGGGGAGGGCGAGCAGTACTTC. Translated: CASSPLGEGEQYF.

Only one count was recorded for this clone. The chain links TRBV7-9 to TRBJ2-7; D is possibly TRBD2 (6 bases). The CDR3 contains 15 residues. From germline, CDR1 is SEHNR and CDR2 FQNEAQ (reference sequence). V dropped 1 base and J dropped 0 bases, with 10 bases sitting between them. CDR3 sequence reads: CASSLVLGSSYEQYF. The CDR3, as DNA: TGTGCCAGCAGCTTAGTACTCGGGAGCTCCTACGAGCAGTACTTC. Complete variable domain (other parts from reference TRBV7-9 and TRBJ2-7): DTGVSQNPRHKITKRGQNVTFRCDPISEHNRLYWYRQTLGQGPEFLTYFQNEAQLEKSRLLSDRFSAERPKGSFSTLEIQRTEQGDSAMYLCASSLVLGSSYEQYFGPGTRLTVT.